The 7 T cell receptor beta chains below were found in one sample sequenced in a study of T cells in Graves' hyperthyroidism and ophthalmopathy. TCR beta CDR3 region amplification was performed from RNA transcripts. During a first-round RT-PCR of the TCR CDR3, the HTBI primer set was used. From the multiplex PCR reads, TCRdb called clonotypes with MiXCR, one entry per CDR3 protein. The table lists roughly 280,000 distinct CDR3 sequences, more than 15% of them singletons. What was sequenced was blood. The receptors here all came from a woman aged 55 to 70 with Graves' ophthalmopathy.

This clonotype was seen at least ten times. J is TRBJ1-5 and V is TRBV3-1; unclear D gene. This CDR3 region has 14 residues. Germline V lookup: CDR1 LGHDT, CDR2 YNNKEL (reference sequence). With 0 bases removed from V and 2 bases from J, the gap between germline ends came to 5 bases. CDR3 sequence: CASSQDLGNQPQHF. The CDR3 DNA reads as TGTGCCAGCAGCCAAGATTTGGGCAATCAGCCCCAGCATTTT.

This clonotype came up many times. The chain carries TRBV28 and TRBJ2-1, with 7 bases identical to TRBD2. Per the germline V gene, CDR1 is MDHEN and CDR2 is SYDVKM. V shed 6 bases, J shed 6 bases, and the junction held 8 bases outside the gene matches. The CDR3 length is 14 residues. CDR3 DNA: TGTGCCAGCAGCGACCCCGGGACTACCAATGAGCAGTTCTTC. Its protein product is CASSDPGTTNEQFF.

Turning to this clonotype: A single base separates this from a much larger clone, so it may be a read error. The J gene is TRBJ2-5, the V gene TRBV24-1; a weak D match, TRBD1 (5 bases). The germline V gene has CDR1 KGHDR and CDR2 SFDVKD. CDR3 length: 14 residues. The CDR3 DNA reads TGTGCCACCAGTGATTTCGCGACAGAAGAGATCCAGTACTTC. Translating it yields CATSDFATEEIQYF.

In this sample, this clonotype turned up many times. The chain couples TRBV15 to TRBJ2-3, with 7 bases that match TRBD2. V dropped 3 bases and J dropped 4; count of bases not matched to a gene: 16. Germline CDR1 LNHNV, CDR2 YYDKDF (reference sequence). The CDR3 totals 18 residues. The CDR3 loop reads CATSRDIMGRGGADTQYF. The DNA of the CDR3 is TGTGCCACCAGCAGGGATATCATGGGGAGGGGAGGCGCAGATACGCAGTATTTT.

The chain links TRBV4-1 to TRBJ1-1; the D gene is possibly TRBD1 (5 bases). This CDR3 has 15 amino acids. Looked up from germline, CDR1 is MGHRA and CDR2 is YSYEKL. Trimming stripped 0 bases from V and 6 bases from J, with 14 bases between. CDR3 in DNA: TGCGCCAGCAGCCAAGATCCCTGGGGGAGTTCTGAAGCTTTCTTT. This encodes CASSQDPWGSSEAFF.

This clonotype has only a few counts. This chain connects TRBV3-1 to TRBJ2-5; 9 bases agree with TRBD1. CDR3 length: 14 residues. Germline loops: CDR1 LGHDT, CDR2 YNNKEL (reference sequence). V was clipped by 7 bases and J by 3 bases; unmatched bases: 6. The CDR3 nucleotides read TGTGCCAGCATCCACAGGGGGCTTAAAGAGACCCAGTACTTC. Translated: CASIHRGLKETQYF.

This clonotype was detected only a few times. J is TRBJ2-7 and V is TRBV20-1; TRBD2 matches at 9 bases. The germline CDR1 and CDR2 sequences are DFQATT and SNEGSKA (reference sequence). The CDR3 has 14 amino acids. V was clipped by 5 bases and J by 2 bases; unmatched bases: 7. DNA for the CDR3: TGCAGTGCTGCCCCGCGGGAGGGGGCCTACGAGCAGTACTTC. It yields the protein CSAAPREGAYEQYF.